Below, 14 T cell receptor beta chains from the same sample are listed, as sequenced in a study of blood T cell repertoires in COVID-19 (dated by TCRdb to 2020 to 2022). Receptor libraries were prepared by the immunoSEQ multiplex PCR assay. In TCRdb, the immuneACCESS table is reduced to in-frame sequences with V and J assigned. These tables do not hold every clone; where another copy was compared, an unresolved V gene accounts for under half, and the others remain unexplained. Recorded for this sample are a few hundred thousand clones; 70% to 90% of them occurred a single time. The top ten clonotypes cover 4% to 5% of the sample. The sequenced sample consisted of PBMCs or T cells enriched from blood (not recorded which). These receptors were taken from a man aged 25 to 40 who had recovered from COVID-19.

The rearrangement uses TRBV4-2 and TRBJ2-2, with 9 bases fitting TRBD2. Per germline, CDR1 LGHNA and CDR2 YNFKEQ. The CDR3 has 20 residues. V trimming: 0 bases; J trimming: 2 bases; junction bases outside the gene matches: 13. The CDR3 spells CASSQDKGLAGPYNTGELFF. The CDR3 nucleotides read TGTGCCAGCAGCCAAGATAAGGGGCTAGCGGGACCATATAACACCGGGGAGCTGTTTTTT.

The chain employs TRBV27 and TRBJ1-1; D ambiguous. V was pared by 2 bases and J by 4 bases, with 20 bases between. The CDR3 is 17 residues long. Germline V gene data show CDR1 as MNHEY and CDR2 as SMNVEV (reference sequence). The DNA of the CDR3 is TGTGCCAGCAGTTTAGTACGAGGGAAGGGAGTAGGCACTGAAGCTTTCTTT. Translating it yields CASSLVRGKGVGTEAFF.

The gene calls are TRBV29-1 and TRBJ2-2; D is possibly TRBD1 (6 bases). The germline gives CDR1 SQVTM, CDR2 ANQGSEA. Trimming shortened V by 5 bases and J by 5 bases, and 15 bases separated the two germline ends. The CDR3 spans 14 residues. The CDR3 DNA sequence: TGCAGCGTTAATAACAGGGAAGGGACCGGGGAGCTGTTTTTT. This encodes CSVNNREGTGELFF.

This clone has a handful of counts. This chain links TRBV11-2 with TRBJ2-3, with D tentatively TRBD1 (5 bases). The CDR3 runs 12 residues. V was trimmed by 0 bases and J by 11 bases, leaving 9 bases between them. CDR1 is SGHAT, CDR2 FQNNGV, per germline. CDR3 DNA: TGTGCCAGCAGCTTAGACAGGGTGGGGCAGTATTTT. Its protein product is CASSLDRVGQYF.

This clone was found once. The V call is TRBV19, the J call TRBJ1-5, with D uncertain. With 9 bases removed from V and 9 bases from J, the gap between germline ends came to 18 bases. The CDR3 spans 13 residues. CDR1 is LNHDA and CDR2 is SQIVND in the germline V gene (reference sequence). For the CDR3, the DNA is TGTGCCAGCTCATTTAGGGAGGGCCGGCCCCAGCATTTT. Its translation is CASSFREGRPQHF.

V is TRBV29-1 and J is TRBJ1-2; 9 bases agree with TRBD1. Germline V lookup: CDR1 SQVTM, CDR2 ANQGSEA. The CDR3 covers 10 residues. The trim removed 4 bases at V and 10 bases at J, leaving 1 base unmatched. The CDR3 bases are TGCAGCGTTGGGGACAGGGACTACACCTTC. It is translated as CSVGDRDYTF.

The CDR3: CASSYSLWGLYEQYF. The CDR3 DNA is TGTGCCAGCAGTTACTCGTTATGGGGCCTCTACGAGCAGTACTTC. This chain joins TRBV6-5 and TRBJ2-7; possibly TRBD1 for D (5 bases). The CDR3 has 15 residues. Germline assignment: CDR1 MNHEY and CDR2 SVGAGI. V lost 0 bases to trimming and J lost 3 bases, with 12 bases between them.

V and J are TRBV28 and TRBJ1-2, with TRBD1 as a possible D gene (6 bases). V was clipped by 2 bases and J by 2 bases, with 6 bases between them. CDR1 and CDR2 (germline): MDHEN, SYDVKM. The CDR3 is 13 residues long. The CDR3 sequence is CASSLGQNYGYTF. In nucleotides, the CDR3 is TGTGCCAGCAGTTTAGGACAGAACTATGGCTACACCTTC.

The chain uses TRBV21-1 and TRBJ1-1; TRBD1, as called in the table, went unchecked against the DNA. TRBV21-1 is a documented pseudogene. The CDR3 has 13 residues. The CDR3 coding sequence is TGTGCCAGCAGCGGGCACCCTGGGACTGAAGCTTTCTTT. The encoded protein is CASSGHPGTEAFF.

This rearrangement joins TRBV11-2 to TRBJ2-2; D call uncertain. V was pared by 5 bases and J by 7 bases, with 11 bases between. The V gene's germline CDR1 is SGHAT and CDR2 FQNNGV. The CDR3 is 13 residues long. In nucleotides, the CDR3 is TGTGCCAGCAGCCCAGGATTCAACGGGGAGCTGTTTTTT. This codes for CASSPGFNGELFF. The variable domain in full, completed from reference TRBV11-2 and TRBJ2-2, reads EAGVAQSPRYKIIEKRQSVAFWCNPISGHATLYWYQQILGQGPKLLIQFQNNGVVDDSQLPKDRFSAERLKGVDSTLKIQPAKLEDSAVYLCASSPGFNGELFFGEGSRLTVL.

The chain employs TRBV19 and TRBJ2-1, with D possibly being TRBD2 (5 bases). The ends were cut back, 5 bases at V and 0 bases at J, with 8 bases in the middle. Germline V gene lookup returns CDR1 LNHDA and CDR2 SQIVND (reference sequence). The CDR3 is 14 amino acids. In DNA form, the CDR3 reads TGTGCCAGTAGTCGGGAAGACTCCTACAATGAGCAGTTCTTC. It specifies CASSREDSYNEQFF.

This chain links TRBV19 with TRBJ1-2; 8 nucleotides agree with TRBD1. Germline CDR1 LNHDA, CDR2 SQIVND (reference sequence). The CDR3 sequence is 17 residues long. The ends lost 7 bases at V and 2 bases at J; junction bases unmatched: 15. CDR3 sequence reads: CASNRDPSGQGNYGYTF. CDR3 DNA: TGTGCCAGTAATCGAGATCCCTCCGGACAGGGAAACTATGGCTACACCTTC.

V is TRBV9 and J is TRBJ1-2; tentative D call: TRBD1 (6 bases). Trimming cost V 5 bases and J 3 bases, with 11 bases left between them. The CDR3 length is 13 residues. Germline CDR1 and CDR2: SGDLS and YYNGEE. The CDR3 here is CASREQGYYGYTF. The CDR3 DNA is TGTGCCAGCAGAGAACAGGGATACTATGGCTACACCTTC.

CDR3: CASSQADSGNTIYF. The CDR3 bases are TGTGCCAGCAGCCAAGCGGACAGTGGAAACACCATATATTTT. The chain combines TRBV3-1 (or the pseudogene TRBV3-2) with TRBJ1-3, with D possibly being TRBD1 (6 bases). The ends were cut back, 1 base at V and 3 bases at J, with 7 bases in the middle. The CDR3 runs 14 residues. The germline CDR1 and CDR2 sequences are LGHDT and YNNKEL (reference sequence).